This record looks at one T cell receptor (beta chain) sequence and its context. Its antigen is still unknown. The data are from a study of cytomegalovirus exposure and HLA in healthy donors. The PCR had 60 Vbeta and 13 Jbeta primers. Assay: immunoSEQ multiplex PCR; the TCRdb copy retains only in-frame clones and omits some. The sample shows fewer than 250,000 clones, around 73% of them seen only once. CDR1 and CDR2 (germline): MNHEY, SMNVEV (reference sequence). V was pared by 6 bases and J by 6 bases, with 6 bases of the junction left unmatched. The CDR3 contains 14 residues. Whole-study findings and limits: Clonal expansion was found to be greater in HLA-associated TCR beta chains than in equally common others in a later analysis. In a later analysis, TCR beta V- and J-gene trimming showed a link to a missense DCLRE1C variant.

The chain recombines TRBV27 with TRBJ2-1, with TRBD2 matching 9 bases. The clonotype comes from a male donor in good health and CMV-seronegative. Sequencing was performed on PBMCs. The DNA for the CDR3 is TGTGCCAGCAGGCCAGCGGGAGGCATCAATGAGCAGTTCTTC. Translating gives CASRPAGGINEQFF.